This T cell receptor beta chain was recovered during a study of CD8 T cells in ankylosing spondylitis (dated by TCRdb to between 2016 and 2019). Concerning the study at large: T cell receptor beta repertoires were profiled in healthy donors and ankylosing spondylitis patients so that disease-linked TCR variants could be found. The full study cohort was made up of 25 to 30 ankylosing spondylitis patients and approximately 100 healthy donors. Peripheral blood was sampled, and synovial fluid was also collected from ankylosing spondylitis patients.

Broad study findings and their caveats: Some of the motif variants had been reported before in the synovial fluid and blood of reactive arthritis patients, a finding that suggests common disease-initiation mechanisms. The disease-linked clones showed a CD8+ phenotype and occurred at relatively low frequencies in peripheral blood. The disease-linked clones were reported as significantly enriched in matched synovial fluid samples from ankylosing spondylitis patients. Blood from ankylosing spondylitis patients appeared to be characterized by a TCR beta motif composed of about eight highly homologous amino acid variants.

Sequenced on an Illumina HiSeq 2500. Quantitative 5'-RACE with molecular barcodes was the method used to prepare the TCR beta libraries. Regarding the original processing steps: To identify disease-linked TCR variants, a new computational method was used, one built on a probabilistic model of VDJ rearrangement. TCRdb trimmed public reads at Q25 via fastp, called clones via MiXCR and kept in-frame beta chains. One record per CDR3 amino acid sequence lists the most common genes and DNA. TCRdb, not the authors, supplied the V and J calls. The sample records 150,000 to 200,000 distinct CDR3 sequences, around a tenth of which are singletons. The top ten constitute more than 13% of the sample. This clonotype was found a few times. There is no known antigen for this receptor. No clone much larger than this one lies a single base away; base qualities are absent. The clonotype was recovered from a female donor with ankylosing spondylitis or in good health (not recorded which). What was sequenced was blood, either unsorted or a sorted T cell fraction (not recorded which).

CDR3 protein: CASSEGDSSSYEQYF. The nucleotide sequence reads as follows: TGTGCCAGCAGCGAGGGGGACTCGAGCTCCTACGAGCAGTACTTC. The sequence links TRBV9 to TRBJ2-7; the D segment may tentatively be TRBD1 or TRBD2, each giving 6 matched bases. V is cut by 3 bases and J by 0 bases, and the space between the germline ends is 13 bases. As encoded in the germline V gene, CDR1 is SGDLS while CDR2 is YYNGEE. The CDR3 sequence holds 15 residues, the cysteine and phenylalanine included. Only CDR3 DNA remains: 45 bases, in frame from the first base. Where the CDR3 stops, the reference TRBV9 and TRBJ2-7 genes take over; the full variable domain is DSGVTQTPKHLITATGQRVTLRCSPRSGDLSVYWYQQSLDQGLQFLIQYYNGEERAKGNILERFSAQQFPDLHSELNLSSLELGDSALYFCASSEGDSSSYEQYFGPGTRLTVT.